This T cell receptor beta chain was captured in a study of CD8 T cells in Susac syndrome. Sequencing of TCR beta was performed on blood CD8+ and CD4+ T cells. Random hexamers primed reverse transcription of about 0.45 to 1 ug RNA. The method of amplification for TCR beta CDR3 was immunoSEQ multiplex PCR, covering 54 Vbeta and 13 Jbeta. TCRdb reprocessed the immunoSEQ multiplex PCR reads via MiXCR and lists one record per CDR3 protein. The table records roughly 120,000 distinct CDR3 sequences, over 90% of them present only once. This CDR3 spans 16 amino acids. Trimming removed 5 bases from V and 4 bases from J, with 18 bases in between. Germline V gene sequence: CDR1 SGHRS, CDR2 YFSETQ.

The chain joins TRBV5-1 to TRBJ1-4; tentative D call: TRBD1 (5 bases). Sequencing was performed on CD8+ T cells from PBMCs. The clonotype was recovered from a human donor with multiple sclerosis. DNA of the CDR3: TGCGCCAGCAGTCCAGGGTCGGGAGTCGATAATGAAAAACTGTTTTTT. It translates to CASSPGSGVDNEKLFF.